This TCR beta chain emerged from a study of blood T cell repertoires in COVID-19. On the study more broadly: COVID-19 samples, acute and convalescent, were from the United States, Italy and Spain. PBMCs, B-cell-depleted T cells, or T cells were the source of the cDNA or gDNA that made up the material.

In the study's own analysis: Quantification of nucleated cells was approximated via reference gene primer amplification. This table comes from immunoSEQ multiplex PCR, and its TCRdb copy is limited to in-frame clones, with some not included. Clonal size and the V and J genes are those of that table, whereas D and trimming came from the DNA. The data contain fewer than 450,000 clones, around 86% of them singletons. J was trimmed by 3 bases and V by 5 bases; bases with no gene match: 3. The V gene's germline CDR1 is SGHVS and CDR2 FQNEAQ. This CDR3 has 13 amino acids. The clonotype was recovered from a woman aged 50 to 60 with COVID-19, enrolled during active disease. Source material: peripheral blood. V usage is TRBV7-8 and J usage is TRBJ1-2; 7 bases are shared with TRBD1. The CDR3 region has the DNA TGTGCCAGCAGCGTCACAGGGGACTATGGCTACACCTTC. Amino acids: CASSVTGDYGYTF.